These T cell receptor beta chains were read from a single sample in a study of post-analysis software for immune sequencing data. TCRdb independently ran MiXCR on the PCR reads; one entry per CDR3 protein. The sample includes about 160,000 distinct CDR3 sequences, 36% of them seen just once. The sample here was blood, taken after autologous hematopoietic stem cell transplantation. The receptors were sampled from a girl between 10 and 17 years old with multiple sclerosis. The CDR3 runs from the conserved cysteine through the conserved F or W. D genes are given only for firm matches. Some rows have no size entry. The others give once, few or many, or a class for an expanded clone.

size	V	J	D	CDR3	DNA
.	TRBV27	TRBJ2-1	.	CASSLAGPQYYNERFF	TGTGCCAGCAGTTTAGCCGGACCCCAATATTACAATGAGCGGTTCTTC
few	TRBV5-1	TRBJ2-6	TRBD1	CASSRGQGWSGANVLTF	TGCGCCAGCAGCCGAGGACAGGGTTGGTCTGGGGCCAACGTCCTGACTTTC
.	TRBV15	TRBJ2-1	TRBD2	CATSRVGGSGRHGGVEQFF	TGTGCCACCAGCAGAGTGGGGGGTAGCGGGAGGCATGGAGGAGTTGAGCAGTTCTTC
.	TRBV30	TRBJ1-2	TRBD1	CAWSVLPDRVGSYGYTF	TGTGCCTGGAGTGTACTTCCCGACAGGGTAGGATCCTATGGCTACACCTTC
.	TRBV29-1	TRBJ2-3	TRBD2	CSVEDSGRVTQYF	TGCAGCGTTGAAGATTCAGGGAGGGTAACGCAGTATTTT
once	TRBV18	TRBJ2-3	.	CASSRKHGTDTQYF	TGTGCCAGCTCACGGAAGCACGGGACAGATACGCAGTATTTT
.	TRBV18	TRBJ2-1	.	CASSLKHNEQFF	TGTGCCAGCTCACTGAAACACAATGAGCAGTTCTTC
.	TRBV20-1	TRBJ1-1	.	CSASKGGGGNTEAFF	TGCAGTGCTAGTAAGGGGGGCGGGGGGAACACTGAAGCTTTCTTT
few	TRBV7-6	TRBJ2-7	.	CASSLEASESSYEQYF	TGTGCCAGCAGCTTAGAGGCTAGCGAAAGCTCCTACGAGCAGTACTTC
few	TRBV12-3/TRBV12-4	TRBJ1-1	.	CASSLGHMNTEAFF	TGTGCCAGCAGTTTGGGTCACATGAACACTGAAGCTTTCTTT
few	TRBV14	TRBJ2-7	.	CASSQGSGYEQYF	TGTGCCAGCAGCCAAGGGTCGGGATACGAGCAGTACTTC
.	TRBV7-2	TRBJ1-1	.	CASSPARRGTTEAFF	TGTGCCAGCAGCCCCGCGAGAAGGGGAACCACTGAAGCTTTCTTT
few	TRBV29-1	TRBJ2-1	TRBD1	CSAQGTGPFYEQFF	TGCAGCGCGCAGGGGACAGGCCCCTTCTATGAGCAGTTCTTC
once	TRBV3-1	TRBJ2-1	TRBD1	CASSQGTGYLDEQFF	TGTGCCAGCAGCCAAGGGACAGGTTATCTGGATGAGCAGTTCTTC
many	TRBV20-1	TRBJ2-5	TRBD2	CSARLLASTETQYF	TGCAGTGCTAGACTACTAGCGTCCACGGAGACCCAGTACTTC
.	TRBV14	TRBJ2-1	.	CASSQAVRGMWNEQFF	TGTGCCAGCAGCCAAGCGGTCAGGGGAATGTGGAATGAGCAGTTCTTC
many	TRBV7-8	TRBJ2-5	TRBD2	CASSPSGRETQYF	TGTGCCAGCAGCCCTAGCGGGAGAGAGACCCAGTACTTC
few	TRBV20-1	TRBJ2-1	TRBD2	CSARDRTSGEYNEQFF	TGCAGTGCTAGAGATCGGACTAGCGGGGAGTACAATGAGCAGTTCTTC
.	TRBV12-3/TRBV12-4	TRBJ2-1	TRBD2	CASSLRGGTQVWSYNEQFF	TGTGCCAGCAGTTTACGGGGGGGCACACAGGTATGGTCCTACAATGAGCAGTTCTTC
.	TRBV6-1	TRBJ2-7	TRBD1	CASPTGGDEQYF	TGTGCCAGCCCGACAGGGGGAGACGAGCAGTACTTC
.	TRBV20-1	TRBJ1-5	TRBD1	CSAREPQGTNQPQHF	TGCAGTGCTAGAGAACCACAGGGGACGAATCAGCCCCAGCATTTT
.	TRBV28	TRBJ2-1	.	CASTAGPYNEQFF	TGTGCCAGCACGGCAGGCCCCTACAATGAGCAGTTCTTC
.	TRBV7-2	TRBJ1-6	.	CASSFGTQNSPLHF	TGTGCCAGCAGCTTCGGGACACAAAATTCACCCCTCCACTTT
.	TRBV7-6	TRBJ2-7	.	CASSLGRQATYEQYF	TGTGCCAGCAGCTTAGGGCGACAGGCGACCTACGAGCAGTACTTC
once	TRBV7-9	TRBJ1-1	.	CASSLGHSDTEAFF	TGTGCCAGCAGCTTAGGACATTCGGACACTGAAGCTTTCTTT
few	TRBV7-2	TRBJ2-2	.	CASSLRGANTGELFF	TGTGCCAGCAGCTTGAGGGGTGCGAACACCGGGGAGCTGTTTTTT